This TCR beta chain came from a study of shared clonotypes between healthy human individuals. Points on this clone: The same CDR3 arises from other DNA sequences in this sample as well.

All donors qualified as healthy HIV-negative adults and had experienced no recent acute infections or vaccinations. Libraries were prepared by immunoSEQ multiplex PCR; TCRdb keeps only in-frame clonotypes and omits some of them. The sample holds 2,500,000 or so clones, around nine tenths seen once. The sequence came from a man aged 18 to 29 in good health. Sequenced: naive CD4+ T cells sorted from blood. Subset denoted: CD45RA+ positively selected.

CDR3 amino acids: CASSGQGAGEKLFF. CDR3 bases: TGCGCCAGCAGCGGACAGGGGGCGGGTGAAAAACTGTTTTTT. The rearrangement links TRBV5-1 to TRBJ1-4, with 11 bases aligning to TRBD1. The CDR3 is made up of 14 amino acids. The germline V gene encodes CDR1 SGHRS and CDR2 YFSETQ. V lost 4 bases, J lost 7 bases, and 3 bases stayed unmatched.